Each of the 6 T cell receptor beta chains below was sequenced from the same sample in a study of cytomegalovirus exposure and HLA in healthy donors. The study ran its PCR with 60 Vbeta and 13 Jbeta primers. The assay was immunoSEQ multiplex PCR, and TCRdb's table has in-frame clones only and misses some. The sample comprises approximately 140,000 clones, around 80% of which are singletons, and 2.7% rests with the top ten. Source material: PBMCs. The receptors shown here come from a boy aged 2 to 10 in good health and CMV-seronegative.

As concerns this clone: One end of the junction does not line up with germline, which may come from a read error. The chain recombines TRBV7-9 with TRBJ2-1, with 11 bases aligning to TRBD2. Germline lookup yields CDR1 SEHNR and CDR2 FQNEAQ (reference sequence). The CDR3 sequence is 15 residues long. CDR3 nucleotides: TGTTCCAGCAGTCAAACTAGCGGGAGAAGCTATGAGCAGTTCTTC. Its protein product is CSSSQTSGRSYEQFF.

The CDR3 DNA follows: TGTGCCAGCAGCTCCGTCACAGGAACATACAATCAGCCCCAGCATTTT. Translating gives CASSSVTGTYNQPQHF. The chain carries TRBV5-5 and TRBJ1-5, with D possibly being TRBD1 (5 bases). Deletions cut 3 bases from V and 3 bases from J, with 16 bases between. From germline, CDR1 is SGHKS and CDR2 YYEKEE (reference sequence). The CDR3 length is 16 residues.

The gene calls are TRBV7-9 and TRBJ2-1; 9 positions match TRBD2. The trim removed 1 base at V and 7 bases at J, leaving 8 bases unmatched. The germline gives CDR1 SEHNR, CDR2 FQNEAQ (reference sequence). This CDR3 has 16 residues. This CDR3 reads CASSLVGGRAGNEQFF. CDR3 in DNA: TGTGCCAGCAGCTTAGTCGGCGGGAGGGCGGGAAATGAGCAGTTCTTC.

The CDR3 DNA is TGCGCCAGCAGCCAAGGCCGGGGGGCTTCACCCCTCCACTTT. Residues: CASSQGRGASPLHF. V gene TRBV4-1 combines with J gene TRBJ1-6; possible D gene TRBD1, 6 bases. This CDR3 is built from 14 residues. The germline V gene encodes CDR1 MGHRA and CDR2 YSYEKL. The V end lost 1 base, the J end lost 9 bases, and 10 bases lay between the germline ends.

CDR3 in amino acids: CASSYRVGQPQHF. CDR3 DNA: TGTGCCAGCAGTTATCGGGTGGGTCAGCCCCAGCATTTT. This chain links TRBV27 with TRBJ1-5; no definite D call. The CDR3 sequence is 13 residues long. Germline V gene lookup returns CDR1 MNHEY and CDR2 SMNVEV (reference sequence). Between the trimmed V and J ends, which lost 4 bases and 6 bases, there was a span of 10 bases.

The J gene is TRBJ1-1, the V gene TRBV7-6, with 8 bases identical to TRBD1. With V trimmed by 7 bases and J by 6 bases, 7 bases remained unmatched. CDR3 length equals 13 residues. Germline-derived CDR1 and CDR2 are SGHVS and FNYEAQ. As DNA, the CDR3 is TGTGCCAGCATCTCAGGGGGCGCGGCTGAAGCTTTCTTT. It specifies CASISGGAAEAFF.